A selection of T cell receptor beta chains follows, all from one sample in a study of T cell responses to AZD1222 COVID-19 vaccine. Some clones are missing from TCRdb's copy, which holds only in-frame ones; the method was immunoSEQ multiplex PCR. The data show about 72,000 clones, 80% to 90% seen once. The sequencing here drew on peripheral blood, taken on day 0 of AZD1222 vaccination. Receptor source: an adult in good health. CDR3s include the opening cysteine and the closing phenylalanine or tryptophan. The D gene is left open where the match is weak. Only part of the rows carry a size: once, few, many, or a class if the clone is expanded.

cdr3_aa: CASSNGPGEEAFF; cdr3_nt: TGTGCCAGCAGTAACGGCCCGGGGGAGGAAGCTTTCTTT; d_call: NA; v_call: TRBV6-5; j_call: TRBJ1-1; clone_size: NA
cdr3_aa: CASSPGTGTYGYTF; cdr3_nt: TGTGCCAGCAGCCCCGGGACAGGGACCTATGGCTACACCTTC; d_call: TRBD1; v_call: TRBV5-5; j_call: TRBJ1-2; clone_size: NA
cdr3_aa: CASSAPAGRVGMNTEAFF; cdr3_nt: TGTGCCAGCAGTGCACCTGCCGGCAGGGTCGGGATGAACACTGAAGCTTTCTTT; d_call: NA; v_call: TRBV6-1; j_call: TRBJ1-1; clone_size: NA
cdr3_aa: CASSTQSQPQHF; cdr3_nt: TGTGCCAGCTCAACCCAAAGTCAGCCCCAGCATTTT; d_call: NA; v_call: TRBV18; j_call: TRBJ1-5; clone_size: NA
cdr3_aa: CASSQGVPNQPQHF; cdr3_nt: TGCGCCAGCAGCCAAGGGGTCCCGAATCAGCCCCAGCATTTT; d_call: NA; v_call: TRBV4-1; j_call: TRBJ1-5; clone_size: NA
cdr3_aa: CASSYSPDINEKLFF; cdr3_nt: TGTGCCAGCAGTTACTCTCCAGATATTAATGAAAAACTGTTTTTT; d_call: NA; v_call: TRBV6-6; j_call: TRBJ1-4; clone_size: NA
cdr3_aa: CASSLVLGGEAFF; cdr3_nt: TGTGCCAGCAGCTTAGTTTTGGGGGGTGAAGCTTTCTTT; d_call: NA; v_call: TRBV11-3; j_call: TRBJ1-1; clone_size: NA
cdr3_aa: CASSLLAGGHYEQYF; cdr3_nt: TGTGCCAGCAGCTTACTAGCGGGAGGCCACTACGAGCAGTACTTC; d_call: TRBD2; v_call: TRBV28; j_call: TRBJ2-7; clone_size: NA
cdr3_aa: CASSLDGTVSGNTIYF; cdr3_nt: TGCGCCAGCAGCTTGGACGGGACAGTCTCTGGAAACACCATATATTTT; d_call: TRBD1; v_call: TRBV5-1; j_call: TRBJ1-3; clone_size: NA
cdr3_aa: CASSRSRFYEQYF; cdr3_nt: TGTGCCAGCAGCCGCTCCAGGTTCTACGAGCAGTACTTC; d_call: NA; v_call: TRBV6-5; j_call: TRBJ2-7; clone_size: NA
cdr3_aa: CASSTETGNTEAFF; cdr3_nt: TGTGCCAGCTCAACCGAGACGGGGAACACTGAAGCTTTCTTT; d_call: NA; v_call: TRBV18; j_call: TRBJ1-1; clone_size: NA
cdr3_aa: CASSVAGTSGYNEQFF; cdr3_nt: TGTGCCAGCAGTGTCGCCGGGACTAGCGGATACAATGAGCAGTTCTTC; d_call: TRBD2; v_call: TRBV6-4; j_call: TRBJ2-1; clone_size: NA
cdr3_aa: CATSDHGGTDTQYF; cdr3_nt: TGTGCCACCAGTGATCACGGCGGCACAGATACGCAGTATTTT; d_call: NA; v_call: TRBV24-1; j_call: TRBJ2-3; clone_size: few
cdr3_aa: CASTQRPYGYTF; cdr3_nt: TGTGCCAGCACCCAACGCCCCTATGGCTACACCTTC; d_call: NA; v_call: TRBV28; j_call: TRBJ1-2; clone_size: NA
cdr3_aa: CASSQGGTEAFF; cdr3_nt: TGTGCCAGCAGCCAGGGGGGCACTGAAGCTTTCTTT; d_call: TRBD1; v_call: TRBV11-2; j_call: TRBJ1-1; clone_size: NA
cdr3_aa: CASSLYPDPRSNTGELFF; cdr3_nt: TGTGCCAGCAGTTTATATCCTGATCCCCGATCGAACACCGGGGAGCTGTTTTTT; d_call: NA; v_call: TRBV27; j_call: TRBJ2-2; clone_size: NA
cdr3_aa: CASSLANTRNEQYF; cdr3_nt: TGTGCCAGCAGCTTAGCTAACACCCGGAACGAGCAGTACTTC; d_call: NA; v_call: TRBV7-2; j_call: TRBJ2-7; clone_size: NA
cdr3_aa: CASSFPGTAYERAFF; cdr3_nt: TGTGCCAGCAGCTTTCCCGGGACTGCGTATGAAAGAGCTTTCTTT; d_call: NA; v_call: TRBV5-8; j_call: TRBJ1-1; clone_size: NA
cdr3_aa: CASLCQWGSNQPQHF; cdr3_nt: TGTGCCAGCCTTTGCCAGTGGGGAAGCAATCAGCCCCAGCATTTT; d_call: NA; v_call: TRBV11-3; j_call: TRBJ1-5; clone_size: NA
cdr3_aa: CASSLGGLGQPQHF; cdr3_nt: TGTGCCAGCAGCTTAGGCGGATTAGGTCAGCCCCAGCATTTT; d_call: NA; v_call: TRBV7-9; j_call: TRBJ1-5; clone_size: NA
cdr3_aa: CAYTQGGNTIYF; cdr3_nt: TGTGCCTACACACAGGGTGGAAACACCATATATTTT; d_call: NA; v_call: TRBV30; j_call: TRBJ1-3; clone_size: few
cdr3_aa: CASSQGSGRTSAYEQYF; cdr3_nt: TGTGCCAGCAGCCAAGGGTCCGGACGGACGTCAGCCTACGAGCAGTACTTC; d_call: NA; v_call: TRBV3-1/TRBV3-2; j_call: TRBJ2-7; clone_size: NA
cdr3_aa: CASSKARGSAFF; cdr3_nt: TGTGCCAGCAGCAAAGCCAGGGGATCGGCTTTCTTT; d_call: NA; v_call: TRBV21-1; j_call: TRBJ1-1; clone_size: NA
cdr3_aa: CASSLDLTGPYNEQFF; cdr3_nt: TGTGCCAGCAGCTTAGATTTAACAGGCCCGTACAATGAGCAGTTCTTC; d_call: NA; v_call: TRBV11-2; j_call: TRBJ2-1; clone_size: few
cdr3_aa: CASSLAGGGVYQETQYF; cdr3_nt: TGTGCCAGCAGCTTGGCCGGGGGCGGGGTCTACCAAGAGACCCAGTACTTC; d_call: NA; v_call: TRBV5-6; j_call: TRBJ2-5; clone_size: NA
cdr3_aa: CASMAFGGRTF; cdr3_nt: TGTGCCAGCATGGCGTTTGGGGGGAGAACCTTC; d_call: NA; v_call: TRBV19; j_call: TRBJ1-2; clone_size: NA
cdr3_aa: CAWSVGRTHYGYTF; cdr3_nt: TGTGCCTGGAGTGTAGGGCGTACCCACTATGGCTACACCTTC; d_call: NA; v_call: TRBV30; j_call: TRBJ1-2; clone_size: NA
cdr3_aa: CASTKPGTGVAFF; cdr3_nt: TGTGCCAGCACCAAACCGGGGACAGGGGTTGCTTTCTTT; d_call: TRBD1; v_call: TRBV5-6; j_call: TRBJ1-1; clone_size: few
cdr3_aa: CASSETETGEQYF; cdr3_nt: TGTGCCAGCAGTGAAACGGAAACGGGCGAGCAGTACTTC; d_call: NA; v_call: TRBV6-4; j_call: TRBJ2-7; clone_size: NA
cdr3_aa: CAGRGQLTYYGYTF; cdr3_nt: TGTGCCGGACGGGGACAGCTCACCTATTATGGCTACACCTTC; d_call: TRBD1; v_call: TRBV2; j_call: TRBJ1-2; clone_size: NA
cdr3_aa: CASSGSGTGVFGYTF; cdr3_nt: TGTGCCAGCAGCGGTTCCGGGACAGGGGTGTTCGGCTACACCTTC; d_call: TRBD1; v_call: TRBV9; j_call: TRBJ1-2; clone_size: NA
cdr3_aa: CASSYNTGGYNEQFF; cdr3_nt: TGTGCCAGCAGTTACAATACAGGGGGGTACAATGAGCAGTTCTTC; d_call: TRBD1; v_call: TRBV6-5; j_call: TRBJ2-1; clone_size: NA
cdr3_aa: CASSLSSDTDTQYF; cdr3_nt: TGTGCCAGCAGCTTAAGTTCGGACACAGATACGCAGTATTTT; d_call: NA; v_call: TRBV11-3; j_call: TRBJ2-3; clone_size: NA
cdr3_aa: CAWTGTLTYEQYF; cdr3_nt: TGTGCCTGGACCGGGACTTTGACCTACGAGCAGTACTTC; d_call: NA; v_call: TRBV30; j_call: TRBJ2-7; clone_size: few
cdr3_aa: CASSGTMNTEAFF; cdr3_nt: TGTGCCAGCTCTGGGACAATGAACACTGAAGCTTTCTTT; d_call: NA; v_call: TRBV18; j_call: TRBJ1-1; clone_size: NA
cdr3_aa: CASSFRLAGASETQYF; cdr3_nt: TGTGCCAGCAGTTTCAGACTAGCGGGGGCCTCAGAGACCCAGTACTTC; d_call: TRBD2; v_call: TRBV28; j_call: TRBJ2-5; clone_size: NA
cdr3_aa: CASRVTTGTNYGYTF; cdr3_nt: TGTGCCAGTCGCGTAACGACAGGGACTAACTATGGCTACACCTTC; d_call: TRBD1; v_call: TRBV19; j_call: TRBJ1-2; clone_size: few
cdr3_aa: CASSELAGGQDTQYF; cdr3_nt: TGTGCCAGCAGTGAACTAGCGGGGGGGCAAGATACGCAGTATTTT; d_call: TRBD2; v_call: TRBV6-1; j_call: TRBJ2-3; clone_size: NA
cdr3_aa: CASRGLESGNQPQHF; cdr3_nt: TGTGCCAGCAGGGGATTGGAATCTGGCAATCAGCCCCAGCATTTT; d_call: NA; v_call: TRBV6-5; j_call: TRBJ1-5; clone_size: NA
cdr3_aa: CASRRIGGGINQPQHF; cdr3_nt: TGTGCCAGCCGCCGAATAGGGGGGGGTATTAATCAGCCCCAGCATTTT; d_call: NA; v_call: TRBV28; j_call: TRBJ1-5; clone_size: NA
cdr3_aa: CASGRSTGELFF; cdr3_nt: TGTGCTAGTGGCCGCAGTACCGGGGAGCTGTTTTTT; d_call: NA; v_call: TRBV12-5; j_call: TRBJ2-2; clone_size: NA
cdr3_aa: CASSSNAVGYTF; cdr3_nt: TGTGCCAGCAGCTCCAACGCGGTGGGCTACACCTTC; d_call: NA; v_call: TRBV7-2; j_call: TRBJ1-2; clone_size: NA
cdr3_aa: CASSLSLATFSDTQYF; cdr3_nt: TGTGCCAGCAGCTTGTCCCTAGCGACTTTTTCAGATACGCAGTATTTT; d_call: NA; v_call: TRBV5-6; j_call: TRBJ2-3; clone_size: NA
cdr3_aa: CASGPTGSGNTIYF; cdr3_nt: TGTGCCAGCGGACCCACAGGATCTGGAAACACCATATATTTT; d_call: NA; v_call: TRBV9; j_call: TRBJ1-3; clone_size: NA
cdr3_aa: CASSPRTSTGRETQYF; cdr3_nt: TGTGCCAGCAGCCCCCGGACTAGTACAGGAAGGGAGACCCAGTACTTC; d_call: TRBD2; v_call: TRBV7-2; j_call: TRBJ2-5; clone_size: once
cdr3_aa: CASSQTVQAGGPQYF; cdr3_nt: TGTGCCAGCAGCCAAACGGTCCAAGCGGGGGGCCCCCAGTACTTC; d_call: TRBD2; v_call: TRBV9; j_call: TRBJ2-5; clone_size: NA
cdr3_aa: CAWNRGNYEQYF; cdr3_nt: TGTGCCTGGAATCGTGGTAACTACGAGCAGTACTTC; d_call: NA; v_call: TRBV30; j_call: TRBJ2-7; clone_size: once
cdr3_aa: CASSLGPGKQYEQYF; cdr3_nt: TGTGCCAGCAGCTTAGGGCCCGGGAAACAGTACGAGCAGTACTTC; d_call: NA; v_call: TRBV7-2; j_call: TRBJ2-7; clone_size: NA
cdr3_aa: CATRGATDTQYF; cdr3_nt: TGTGCGACCAGGGGGGCCACAGATACGCAGTATTTT; d_call: NA; v_call: TRBV7-8; j_call: TRBJ2-3; clone_size: NA
cdr3_aa: CASSRASGNTDTQYF; cdr3_nt: TGCGCCAGCAGCCGGGCTAGCGGGAACACAGATACGCAGTATTTT; d_call: TRBD2; v_call: TRBV4-3; j_call: TRBJ2-3; clone_size: NA
cdr3_aa: CASSSADKGNEKLFF; cdr3_nt: TGTGCCAGCAGCTCGGCGGACAAGGGAAATGAAAAACTGTTTTTT; d_call: NA; v_call: TRBV5-6; j_call: TRBJ1-4; clone_size: NA
cdr3_aa: CASSLWGASNYGYTF; cdr3_nt: TGTGCCAGCAGTTTATGGGGGGCTTCTAACTATGGCTACACCTTC; d_call: NA; v_call: TRBV28; j_call: TRBJ1-2; clone_size: NA
cdr3_aa: CASSLDSGTFSLHF; cdr3_nt: TGTGCCAGCAGCTTAGATTCAGGGACCTTTTCCCTCCACTTT; d_call: NA; v_call: TRBV7-8; j_call: TRBJ1-6; clone_size: NA